This T cell receptor beta chain was observed in a study of response to subunit inactivated influenza vaccine. The V gene's germline CDR1 is SGHRS and CDR2 YFSETQ. CDR3 length equals 13 residues. Using its own MiXCR run on the RT-PCR reads, TCRdb lists one record per CDR3 protein. The table has roughly 540,000 distinct CDR3 sequences, roughly 23% seen once. This clonotype came up a few times. These data were likewise used in another study, on T cells expressing NK-cell markers. From that paper: The authors made TCR beta cDNA libraries by 5'RACE template switching. This switching added a universal primer site and UMIs.

The TCR comes from a man aged 45-65 years who received an inactivated influenza vaccine. Here the sequenced sample was CD4+ T cells sorted from PBMCs, taken 11 to 12 days after vaccination. The chain combines TRBV5-1 with TRBJ2-7, with 8 bases fitting TRBD1. Judging by the DNA end, TRBJ2-1 fits better; the J call may be wrong. This CDR3 is CASKRDRINEQFF. The CDR3 region has the DNA TGCGCCAGCAAAAGGGACAGGATCAACGAGCAGTTCTTC.